The sample holds a few counts of the clone carrying this TCR beta chain. As yet, its antigen is unknown. The read terminates 3 residues before the CDR3 end, so the remaining end is supplied by the germline J gene. V lost 6 bases and J 1 base, leaving 9 bases between the germline ends. Germline V gene lookup returns CDR1 LNHDA and CDR2 SQIVND (reference sequence). The CDR3 covers 14 residues. The table came from immunoSEQ multiplex PCR; TCRdb's copy has only in-frame clones and leaves some out. The counts give around 47,000 clones, none of them seen only once; approximately 2% is held by the top ten. These data are taken from a study of T cell clonality in common variable immunodeficiency. Study-wide points: Authors noted CVID clonality's cause needs subpopulation repertoire sequencing.

The chain uses TRBV19 and TRBJ2-2, with a tentative D call TRBD2 (6 bases). The sample taken for sequencing was peripheral blood mononuclear cells. This sequence was found in a person aged 18 to 70 in good health. The CDR3 loop is CASRGLGNTGELFF. CDR3 bases read: TGTGCCAGTAGGGGACTCGGGAACACCGGGGAG.